The T cell receptor (beta chain) under discussion was sequenced for a study of cytomegalovirus exposure and HLA in healthy donors. Study-wide findings and caveats: Roughly uniform depth of sequencing across donors was assumed in presence/absence analyses.

Trimming took 0 bases from V and 1 from J, leaving 14 bases between them. Germline V gene data show CDR1 as LGHNT and CDR2 as FRNRAP. This CDR3 contains 17 residues. A remark on this clone: Antigen specificity is unknown.

In the PCR, 60 Vbeta and 13 Jbeta primers were used. Sequencing used immunoSEQ multiplex PCR; TCRdb keeps in-frame clones, though not all of them. The data show 150,000 to 200,000 clones, approximately 65% seen once. The sequenced sample consisted of PBMCs. This clonotype was obtained from a middle-aged man in good health and CMV-seronegative. The chain recombines TRBV12-5 with TRBJ2-3; D possibly corresponds to TRBD2 (5 bases). The CDR3: CASGLVIGEWGTDTQYF. In DNA, the CDR3 is TGTGCTAGTGGTTTGGTAATCGGGGAATGGGGCACAGATACGCAGTATTTT.